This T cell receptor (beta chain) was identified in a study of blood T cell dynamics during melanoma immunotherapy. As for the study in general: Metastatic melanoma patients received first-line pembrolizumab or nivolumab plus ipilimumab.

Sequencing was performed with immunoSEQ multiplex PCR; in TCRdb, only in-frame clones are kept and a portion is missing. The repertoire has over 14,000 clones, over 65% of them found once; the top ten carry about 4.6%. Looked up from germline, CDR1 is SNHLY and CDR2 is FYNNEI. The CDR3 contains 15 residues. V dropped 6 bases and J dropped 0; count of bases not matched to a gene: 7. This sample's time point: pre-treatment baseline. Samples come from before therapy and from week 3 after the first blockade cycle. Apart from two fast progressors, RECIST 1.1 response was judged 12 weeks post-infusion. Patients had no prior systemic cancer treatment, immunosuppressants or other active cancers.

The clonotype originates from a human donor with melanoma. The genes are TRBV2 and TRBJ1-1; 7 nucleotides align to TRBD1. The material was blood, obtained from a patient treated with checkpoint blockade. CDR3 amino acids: CASSQDREMNTEAFF. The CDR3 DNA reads TGTGCCAGCAGCCAAGACAGGGAGATGAACACTGAAGCTTTCTTT.